This passage covers 26 T cell receptor beta chains from one sample sequenced in a study of low-dose radiotherapy and immunotherapy resistance in tumors. Time point given: before trial treatment. Priming of first-strand cDNA relied on TRAV- and TRBV-specific primers (covering alpha and beta chains). For amplifying TCRs, the PCR ran for 20 to 25 cycles with Phusion, which was used together with a constant-region primer and the adapter on the V primers. In TCRdb, the reads were re-called with MiXCR into one record per CDR3 protein. Altogether 80,000 to 90,000 distinct CDR3 sequences are present, about a sixth being singletons, with the ten largest covering 2.5% to 3.5%. The source material was PBMCs, sampled before treatment. These receptors were taken from a male donor with prostate cancer.

This clonotype was detected many times. The rearrangement links TRBV28 to TRBJ2-3; D is unresolved. Germline loops: CDR1 MDHEN, CDR2 SYDVKM. Trimming shortened V by 5 bases and J by 6 bases, and 9 bases separated the two germline ends. The CDR3 is 12 residues long. The CDR3 region has the DNA TGTGCCAGCAGTGACATAGAGGATACGCAGTATTTT. Amino acid sequence: CASSDIEDTQYF.

This clonotype was detected ten times or more. The J gene is TRBJ2-2, the V gene TRBV3-1, with D unclear. Between the trimmed V and J ends, which lost 0 bases and 9 bases, there was a span of 5 bases. Germline V gene data show CDR1 as LGHDT and CDR2 as YNNKEL (reference sequence). The CDR3 runs to 12 residues. CDR3 sequence reads: CASSQETWELFF. CDR3 nucleotides: TGTGCCAGCAGCCAAGAGACGTGGGAGCTGTTTTTT.

This clonotype came up many times. The rearrangement joins TRBV6-1 to TRBJ2-1; tentative D call: TRBD2 (6 bases). Per germline, CDR1 MNHNS and CDR2 SASEGT. Trimming pared 7 bases from V and 3 bases from J, leaving 13 bases between. The CDR3 is 14 amino acids. The CDR3 DNA sequence: TGTGCCAGCACCCCTCCCGGGGGCTACAATGAGCAGTTCTTC. Protein sequence: CASTPPGGYNEQFF.

Many counts were recorded for this clonotype. The chain carries TRBV6-5 and TRBJ2-1; 12 bases align to TRBD2. V was pared by 6 bases and J by 6 bases, with 6 bases of the junction left unmatched. Germline CDR1 MNHEY, CDR2 SVGAGI. CDR3 length equals 15 residues. CDR3 region: CASSRGLAGSNEQFF. For the CDR3, the DNA is TGTGCCAGCAGCCGAGGACTAGCGGGGTCCAATGAGCAGTTCTTC.

This clonotype was seen only a few times. CDR3 DNA sequence: TGTGCCAGCAGCTATCGACCCTCTCAAGAGACCCAGTACTTC. Translated: CASSYRPSQETQYF. This chain uses TRBV5-5 with TRBJ2-5; D uncertain. The CDR3 has 14 residues. The germline V and J ends were trimmed by 3 bases and 2 bases, with 11 bases remaining between them. CDR1 is SGHKS and CDR2 is YYEKEE in the germline V gene (reference sequence).

This clonotype occurred a few times. The V and J genes are TRBV27 and TRBJ1-3, with D uncertain. V was cut by 4 bases and J by 0 bases, with 13 bases left in between. The V gene's germline CDR1 is MNHEY and CDR2 SMNVEV (reference sequence). The CDR3 extends over 16 amino acids. The CDR3 DNA follows: TGTGCCAGCAGTTCGCTAGACACGAGCTCTGGAAACACCATATATTTT. This translates into CASSSLDTSSGNTIYF.

Comment on this clonotype: Just one base apart from a much larger clone, this may be a read error. The rearrangement links TRBV24-1 to TRBJ2-2; the D call may be TRBD1 or TRBD2 (5 bases each). CDR1 is KGHDR and CDR2 is SFDVKD in the germline V gene. Between the trimmed V and J ends, which lost 9 bases and 4 bases, there was a span of 14 bases. The CDR3 totals 14 residues. CDR3 region: CATEGPQSTGELFF. CDR3 bases: TGTGCCACCGAGGGACCTCAGAGCACCGGGGAGCTGTTTTTT.

Concerning this clonotype: A read error is likely here: a far larger clone is one base away. The rearrangement uses TRBV7-9 and TRBJ1-5; tentative D call: TRBD1 (5 bases). This CDR3 is 15 amino acids long. V lost 5 bases, J lost 5 bases, and 16 bases lay in between. Per germline, CDR1 SEHNR and CDR2 FQNEAQ (reference sequence). CDR3 coding DNA: TGTGCCAGCAGCGAAGGGGAGATAAGGGATCAGCCCCAGCATTTT. Amino acids: CASSEGEIRDQPQHF.

In its sample, this clonotype was seen many times. The V call is TRBV12-5, the J call TRBJ2-2, with D tentatively TRBD2 (5 bases). Trimming left V 4 bases short and J 6 bases short, with 9 bases between. Per the germline V gene, CDR1 is LGHNT and CDR2 is FRNRAP. The CDR3 consists of 13 residues. The CDR3 DNA is TGTGCTAGTGGTTCCTCGCGGGCCGGGGAGCTGTTTTTT. The encoded protein is CASGSSRAGELFF.

This clonotype has ten or more counts. V is TRBV7-9 and J is TRBJ1-2, with D possibly being TRBD1 (5 bases). Trimming took off 1 base at V and 8 bases at J, with 17 bases between the two ends. Germline lookup yields CDR1 SEHNR and CDR2 FQNEAQ (reference sequence). This CDR3 spans 15 amino acids. CDR3 amino acids: CASSLDGPTRDGYTF. In nucleotides, the CDR3 is TGTGCCAGCAGCTTAGATGGCCCGACCAGGGACGGCTACACCTTC.

This clonotype was found a few times. The V gene is TRBV5-1, the J gene TRBJ1-2, with 10 positions matching TRBD1. The CDR3 is 14 residues long. Trimming cost V 3 bases and J 8 bases; bases outside gene matches: 7. The germline V gene has CDR1 SGHRS and CDR2 YFSETQ. The CDR3 DNA sequence: TGCGCCAGCAGCTCGGCGACAGGGGGCTTGGGCTACACCTTC. Amino acid sequence: CASSSATGGLGYTF. The full variable domain, in which reference TRBV5-1 and TRBJ1-2 provide the parts outside the CDR3, is KAGVTQTPRYLIKTRGQQVTLSCSPISGHRSVSWYQQTPGQGLQFLFEYFSETQRNKGNFPGRFSGRQFSNSRSEMNVSTLELGDSALYLCASSSATGGLGYTFGSGTRLTVV.

This clonotype was found many times. The chain employs TRBV7-6 and TRBJ2-7, with D uncertain. The CDR3 contains 15 residues. Trimming cost V 5 bases and J 1 base, with 15 bases left between them. CDR1 is SGHVS, CDR2 FNYEAQ, per germline. The CDR3 sequence is CASSTDGSESYEQYF. CDR3 sequence (DNA): TGTGCCAGCAGCACCGACGGGTCAGAATCCTACGAGCAGTACTTC.

In this sample, this clonotype turned up many times. The genes are TRBV5-1 and TRBJ2-2; 8 nucleotides align to TRBD1. This CDR3 has 16 amino acids. Germline CDR1 is SGHRS and CDR2 is YFSETQ. V gave up 3 bases and J gave up 5 bases; unmatched junction bases: 9. CDR3 in DNA: TGCGCCAGCAGCTCGAGACAGGGGCGTGGGACCGGGGAGCTGTTTTTT. Amino acids: CASSSRQGRGTGELFF.

This clonotype came up many times. The chain recombines TRBV29-1 with TRBJ2-3, with 12 bases matching TRBD2. V was clipped by 4 bases and J by 3 bases; unmatched bases: 5. CDR1 and CDR2 from the germline V gene are SQVTM and ANQGSEA. CDR3 length: 15 amino acids. The CDR3 loop is CSVGLAGDTTDTQYF. Here the CDR3 DNA reads TGCAGCGTTGGACTAGCGGGGGACACGACAGATACGCAGTATTTT.

There are many counts of this clonotype. The chain is built from TRBV5-1 and TRBJ2-1; D tentatively reads TRBD1 or TRBD2 (6 bases each). In germline, CDR1 is SGHRS, CDR2 YFSETQ. The V and J ends lost 0 bases and 3 bases respectively, with 10 bases between them. There are 15 residues in the CDR3. CDR3 bases: TGCGCCAGCAGCTTGGGCGGAGGGGGCTACAATGAGCAGTTCTTC. This encodes CASSLGGGGYNEQFF. The whole variable domain, remainder taken from reference TRBV5-1 and TRBJ2-1, is KAGVTQTPRYLIKTRGQQVTLSCSPISGHRSVSWYQQTPGQGLQFLFEYFSETQRNKGNFPGRFSGRQFSNSRSEMNVSTLELGDSALYLCASSLGGGGYNEQFFGPGTRLTVL.

This clonotype was detected ten times or more. The rearrangement links TRBV10-3 to TRBJ2-2, with D possibly matching TRBD1 (5 bases). Germline V gene data show CDR1 as ENHRY and CDR2 as SYGVKD. This CDR3 contains 14 residues. V lost 6 bases to trimming and J lost 5 bases, with 13 bases between them. Here the CDR3 reads CAIRSRDPTGELFF. The CDR3 DNA follows: TGTGCCATCAGGTCCAGGGATCCAACCGGGGAGCTGTTTTTT.

This sequence joins TRBV12-3 or TRBV12-4 and TRBJ2-2; tentatively, D is TRBD1 or TRBD2 (5 bases each). V was clipped by 6 bases and J by 4 bases, with 15 bases between them. The CDR3 is 15 amino acids. The CDR3 protein is CASSRDPEATGELFF. The CDR3 bases are TGTGCCAGCAGCCGGGACCCGGAGGCCACCGGGGAGCTGTTTTTT.

In this sample, this clonotype turned up many times. This rearrangement joins TRBV7-6 to TRBJ2-7, with TRBD1 matching 9 bases. Germline V gene data show CDR1 as SGHVS and CDR2 as FNYEAQ. J was trimmed by 6 bases and V by 5 bases; bases with no gene match: 14. CDR3 length: 16 residues. This CDR3 reads CASSASSGTGFPEQYF. CDR3 sequence (DNA): TGTGCCAGCAGCGCTAGCTCCGGGACAGGGTTTCCCGAGCAGTACTTC.

This clonotype was seen only a few times. The V gene is TRBV11-2, the J gene TRBJ2-5; D is perhaps TRBD2 (5 bases). The germline V and J ends were trimmed by 5 bases and 7 bases, with 17 bases remaining between them. Germline V gives CDR1 SGHAT, CDR2 FQNNGV. This CDR3 is 14 amino acids long. CDR3 loop: CASSPDWRRGTQYF. CDR3 DNA sequence: TGTGCCAGCAGCCCGGACTGGCGTCGAGGGACCCAGTACTTC.

This clonotype was detected many times. The V and J genes are TRBV12-3 or TRBV12-4 and TRBJ1-4; TRBD1 might be the D (5 bases). V was clipped by 6 bases and J by 3 bases, with 11 bases between them. This CDR3 is 14 amino acids long. The DNA of the CDR3 is TGTGCCAGCAGAAACCCAGGGTCTAATGAAAAACTGTTTTTT. Translated: CASRNPGSNEKLFF.

The table lists this clonotype with many counts. The chain joins TRBV6-1 to TRBJ2-3; D possibly corresponds to TRBD1 (5 bases). The V gene's germline CDR1 is MNHNS and CDR2 SASEGT. The CDR3 loop spans 15 amino acids. V was trimmed by 8 bases and J by 0 bases, leaving 15 bases between them. The CDR3 protein is CASRFQGFSTDTQYF. Here the CDR3 DNA reads TGTGCCAGCCGATTCCAGGGTTTTAGCACAGATACGCAGTATTTT.

At least ten counts were recorded for this clonotype. The chain couples TRBV19 to TRBJ2-3, with D possibly TRBD1 on 6 matching bases. The V end was cut by 4 bases, the J end by 2 bases, with 16 bases between. Germline V gives CDR1 LNHDA, CDR2 SQIVND (reference sequence). CDR3 length: 16 amino acids. The CDR3 is CASSSVRDTDTDTQYF. DNA of the CDR3: TGTGCCAGTAGTAGTGTCCGGGACACCGACACAGATACGCAGTATTTT.

The chain uses TRBV4-3 and TRBJ2-7, with TRBD2 matching over 9 bases. The CDR3 covers 15 residues. CDR1 LGHNA and CDR2 YSLEER come from the germline V gene. J gave up 7 bases and V 4 bases, and 11 bases lay outside the gene matches. In DNA form, the CDR3 reads TGCGCCAGCAGCCCCACCTTAGCGGGAGTGCGAGAGCAGTACTTC. Its protein is CASSPTLAGVREQYF.

This clonotype was counted ten times or more. J is TRBJ1-2 and V is TRBV28; tentative D call: TRBD1 (6 bases). This CDR3 has 14 residues. Germline CDR1 and CDR2: MDHEN and SYDVKM. The germline V and J ends were trimmed by 4 bases and 2 bases, with 11 bases remaining between them. DNA for the CDR3: TGTGCCAGCAGTTCGACAGGATGGAACTATGGCTACACCTTC. Translated: CASSSTGWNYGYTF.

A note on this clonotype: A single base is all that separates this from a far larger clone, so a read error is likely. The chain recombines TRBV11-1 with TRBJ2-3; possibly TRBD1 for D (6 bases). V gave up 4 bases and J gave up 6 bases, with 11 bases separating them. This CDR3 contains 13 residues. Germline lookup yields CDR1 SGHAT and CDR2 FQDESV (reference sequence). The CDR3 spells CASSSGTWDTQYF. CDR3 in DNA: TGTGCCAGCAGCTCCGGGACATGGGATACGCAGTATTTT.

This clonotype has at least ten counts. V is TRBV7-2 and J is TRBJ2-1, with 15 bases matching TRBD2. CDR3 length equals 16 residues. CDR1 is SGHTA, CDR2 FQGNSA, per germline. The V segment lost 5 bases and the J segment 13 bases; nucleotides outside the gene matches: 12. CDR3 nucleotide sequence: TGTGCCAGCAGCCTAGGACTAGCGGGGGGGAAAACCTTTCAGTTCTTC. This encodes CASSLGLAGGKTFQFF.